The T cell receptor beta chain described here comes from a study of beta chain features in type 1 diabetes. Isolated RNA was reverse transcribed in full, so expressed TCRB transcripts were sequenced. TCRdb's copy holds only in-frame clones and misses some; the assay was immunoSEQ multiplex PCR. The sample yields roughly 60,000 clones, about 55% seen once. The CDR3 is 15 residues long. Germline V gene lookup returns CDR1 KGHSH and CDR2 LQKENI. The junction had 7 bases not matched to a gene; V was cut back by 4 bases and J by 3 bases. Input material: Tregs from blood. The TCR comes from a woman aged 18-35 years in good health. The genes are TRBV18 and TRBJ1-1; 8 bases align to TRBD1. CDR3 loop: CASSLLGQGDTEAFF. Written as DNA, the CDR3 is TGTGCCAGCTCACTTCTAGGACAGGGCGACACTGAAGCTTTCTTT. The variable domain in full, with the rest retrieved from reference TRBV18 and TRBJ1-1, is NAGVMQNPRHLVRRRGQEARLRCSPMKGHSHVYWYRQLPEEGLKFMVYLQKENIIDESGMPKERFSAEFPKEGPSILRIQQVVRGDSAAYFCASSLLGQGDTEAFFGQGTRLTVV.